The 8 T cell receptor beta chains below come from one sample, sequenced in a study of long-term antiretroviral therapy in people with HIV. immunoSEQ v3.0 was run at survey level. Using immunoSEQ multiplex PCR, the repertoire was profiled, and TCRdb retains in-frame clones only, with some absent. The sample includes around 25,000 clones, about four fifths of them seen just once. The sequences come from unsorted PBMCs, collected 3 years after starting antiretroviral therapy. The receptor set was obtained from a man in his late teens or twenties with HIV.

The chain joins TRBV5-1 to TRBJ2-2, with 8 bases fitting TRBD1. Trimming removed 0 bases from V and 7 bases from J; junction bases left unmatched: 2. This CDR3 has 14 amino acids. CDR1 and CDR2 (germline): SGHRS, YFSETQ. The CDR3 loop reads CASSLEGQVGELFF. CDR3 DNA sequence: TGCGCCAGCAGCTTGGAGGGACAGGTCGGGGAGCTGTTTTTT. The whole variable domain, remainder taken from reference TRBV5-1 and TRBJ2-2, is KAGVTQTPRYLIKTRGQQVTLSCSPISGHRSVSWYQQTPGQGLQFLFEYFSETQRNKGNFPGRFSGRQFSNSRSEMNVSTLELGDSALYLCASSLEGQVGELFFGEGSRLTVL.

The V call is TRBV15, the J call TRBJ1-6, with a weak D call TRBD1 (5 bases). CDR3 length equals 15 residues. V was cut by 1 base and J by 4 bases, with 8 bases left in between. The germline V gene encodes CDR1 LNHNV and CDR2 YYDKDF (reference sequence). The CDR3 sequence is CATSRGSGYNSPLHF. CDR3 bases: TGTGCCACCAGCAGAGGTTCAGGGTATAATTCACCCCTCCACTTT.

This clone has just a few counts. The genes are TRBV6-5 and TRBJ1-6, with D unclear. There are 15 residues in the CDR3. Germline CDR1 MNHEY, CDR2 SVGAGI. V was shortened by 4 bases and J by 0 bases, with 7 bases between the two germline ends. The CDR3 coding sequence is TGTGCCAGCAGTTTACAGAGCTCCTATAATTCACCCCTCCACTTT. As protein: CASSLQSSYNSPLHF.

This clone has just one count. The V call is TRBV5-1, the J call TRBJ2-1, with 13 positions matching TRBD2. Germline V CDR1 and CDR2: SGHRS, YFSETQ. The junction had 2 bases not matched to a gene; V was cut back by 0 bases and J by 2 bases. This CDR3 region has 17 residues. The CDR3 region is CASSLEGTSGTYNEQFF. The DNA of the CDR3 is TGCGCCAGCAGCTTGGAAGGGACTAGCGGGACCTACAATGAGCAGTTCTTC.

The genes are TRBV5-6 and TRBJ2-3, with D unresolved. Germline values: CDR1 SGHDT, CDR2 YYEEEE. This CDR3 is 13 amino acids long. The V end was cut by 3 bases, the J end by 8 bases, with 13 bases between. This CDR3 is CASSSIRGPTQYF. CDR3 coding DNA: TGTGCCAGCAGCTCTATCCGCGGACCTACGCAGTATTTT.

The rearrangement joins TRBV7-9 to TRBJ1-2; 9 bases are shared with TRBD1. This CDR3 is built from 14 residues. Trimming removed 5 bases from V and 4 bases from J; junction bases left unmatched: 5. CDR1 and CDR2 from the germline V gene are SEHNR and FQNEAQ (reference sequence). In nucleotides, the CDR3 is TGTGCCAGCAGCAGGGACAGGGAGGCCTATGGCTACACCTTC. The encoded protein is CASSRDREAYGYTF.

The chain couples TRBV19 to TRBJ2-6, with D perhaps matching TRBD1 (5 bases). The CDR3 spans 18 residues. Trimming pared 2 bases from V and 0 bases from J, leaving 14 bases between. CDR1 LNHDA and CDR2 SQIVND come from the germline V gene (reference sequence). Here the CDR3 DNA reads TGTGCCAGTAGTATAACCCCAGGGCGTTTCTCTGGGGCCAACGTCCTGACTTTC. Encoded protein: CASSITPGRFSGANVLTF.

This rearrangement joins TRBV5-1 to TRBJ1-1; D uncertain. With 0 bases removed from V and 1 base from J, the gap between germline ends came to 7 bases. CDR3 length: 14 residues. Germline CDR1 reads SGHRS; CDR2 reads YFSETQ. The CDR3 region is CASSLDRGNTEAFF. CDR3 nucleotides: TGCGCCAGCAGCTTGGACAGAGGGAACACTGAAGCTTTCTTT.